The following is a T cell receptor (beta chain) sequence with its context. The entry originates in a study of cytomegalovirus exposure and HLA in healthy donors. The primer mix had 60 Vbeta and 13 Jbeta primers. Clones were sequenced by immunoSEQ multiplex PCR, and TCRdb holds only the in-frame ones, with some missing. The data show 80,000 or so clones, 62% seen once. Sequencing was carried out using PBMCs. The source is a male donor in good health and CMV-seropositive.

CDR3 bases: TGTGCCAGCAGCCCCGGGAGGCAGGGTCGTTTGAACACTGAAGCTTTCTTT. Protein product: CASSPGRQGRLNTEAFF. The chain has TRBV9 and TRBJ1-1, with D possibly TRBD1 on 5 matching bases. Germline values: CDR1 SGDLS, CDR2 YYNGEE. V lost 4 bases and J 0 bases, leaving 19 bases between the germline ends. This CDR3 has 17 amino acids. Looking up the rest from reference TRBV9 and TRBJ1-1 gives the full variable domain: DSGVTQTPKHLITATGQRVTLRCSPRSGDLSVYWYQQSLDQGLQFLIQYYNGEERAKGNILERFSAQQFPDLHSELNLSSLELGDSALYFCASSPGRQGRLNTEAFFGQGTRLTVV.